This TCR beta chain was profiled in a study of CD4 T cells in relation to SARS-CoV-2 and coronaviruses. Profiled with immunoSEQ multiplex PCR; TCRdb holds only in-frame clones, not every one. Among around 25,000 clones listed, over 60% were seen once. This clone has only a few counts. Its antigen is undetermined. The CDR3 runs 15 residues. V lost 5 bases and J lost 1, with 12 bases in between. Germline CDR1 SGHAT, CDR2 FQNNGV. CD4+ T cells from unexposed donors were obtained before the COVID-19 pandemic (2011-2018). The cells were cultured for over eight days before CD4+ T cells were isolated. The sample comprised CD4+ T cells from PBMCs, cultured in vitro. This TCR was sampled from a human donor in good health. V is TRBV11-2 and J is TRBJ1-3; D is unresolved. CDR3 in DNA: TGTGCCAGCAGCCTAGCCGGCGGTTCTGGAAACACCATATATTTT. Its translation: CASSLAGGSGNTIYF.